This TCR beta chain comes out of a study of OX40 agonist ivuxolimab in advanced cancers. General notes on the study: The costimulatory receptor OX40 (CD134) was targeted by ivuxolimab, a fully human IgG2 agonistic monoclonal antibody. Intravenous ivuxolimab was administered to patients every 2 weeks at six dose levels: 0.01, 0.1, 0.3, 1.5, 3 and 10 mg/kg. Among the approximately 54 dose-escalation patients, approximately 20 had hepatocellular carcinoma, roughly 15 melanoma, 9 renal cell carcinoma and 9 head and neck cancer. A male proportion of about 79% and a mean age of approximately 62 years, ranging from about 23 to 90, were recorded for the dose-escalation cohort. Patients were allowed to have had prior anti-PD-1, anti-PD-L1 or anti-CTLA-4 therapy, and 30% to 40% of the dose-escalation patients had been treated with checkpoint inhibitors. Partial responses occurred in three dose-escalation patients: two with cutaneous melanoma and one with hepatocellular carcinoma. The point of sequencing TCRbeta in the periphery was to test whether ivuxolimab changed TCR sequence diversity and drove clonal T-cell expansion. The paper covers the monotherapy dose-escalation part of the phase I ivuxolimab trial, which included N of about 50 patients. The research as a whole found: On average, CD8+ T cells showed more expanded clones than CD4+ T cells after ivuxolimab. At doses from 0.1 to 3.0 mg/kg, clonal expansion was seen in both CD4+ and CD8+ blood T cells between baseline and week 6. In the 0.1-3.0 mg/kg groups, partial responders had among the lowest normalized peripheral clonal expansion, particularly in CD8+ T cells. Which antigens the clonally expanded peripheral T cells were specific for was not determined. Low levels of normalized T-cell clonal expansion were also shown by some nonresponding patients.

The trial excluded patients who had a history of autoimmune disease or were on systemic immunosuppression. In every dose cohort, peripheral blood was drawn for TCR sequencing at baseline, cycle 4 day 1, and cycle 7 day 1. The samples were taken from a phase I, first-in-human, multicenter, open-label dose-escalation trial of ivuxolimab. Adults with locally advanced or metastatic melanoma, renal cell carcinoma, hepatocellular carcinoma or head and neck squamous cell carcinoma were enrolled in the trial. Before TCR sequencing, CD4+ T cells and CD8+ T cells from peripheral blood were sorted into separate populations. Between the V and J ends, shortened by 5 bases and 4 bases respectively, the junction contains 15 bases. Counted from cysteine to phenylalanine, this CDR3 has 15 amino acids. The entry retains the CDR3 DNA only, 45 bases that are in frame from base 1. According to the germline V gene, CDR1 reads SGHVS and CDR2 reads FQNEAQ.

As concerns this clone: Its target antigen remains unknown. No base quality values were provided; no much bigger clone lies one nucleotide off.

Genomic DNA was isolated from the sorted cells so that the TCRbeta CDR3 region could be sequenced. The immunoSEQ Assay was used for sequencing of TCRbeta CDR3 regions. TCRdb's version of the immuneACCESS table is confined to in-frame rearrangements and falls short of the full clone set. An unresolved V gene accounts for under half of the shortfall where checked; the remainder is of unknown origin. This sample lists 100,000 to 120,000 clones; more than 70% were detected once. In total, the top ten clones hold 0.27% of the sample. The input for sequencing was CD4+ or CD8+ T cells sorted from blood, taken in a trial of the OX40 agonist ivuxolimab. The chain is encoded by TRBV7-8 joined to TRBJ1-5; the D segment could be TRBD1, given 5 matching bases. The receptor was isolated from an adult with an advanced solid tumor such as melanoma, head and neck, liver or kidney cancer. The DNA sequence is as follows: TGTGCCAGCAGCCCGGGACGGTATAGTAATCAGCCCCAGCATTTT. It is translated as CASSPGRYSNQPQHF.